Presented here are 3 T cell receptor beta chains from one specimen sequenced in a study of control samples from healthy donors and cancer patients. Only in-frame clones appear in the TCRdb table, and some are missing; sequencing was by immunoSEQ multiplex PCR. The data show tens of thousands of clones, 79% seen once. The sequencing sample was made of PBMCs. The source of these receptors is a man aged 60 to 75 with head and neck cancer.

This chain links TRBV12-3 or TRBV12-4 with TRBJ1-4; TRBD1 might be the D (5 bases). CDR3 length: 11 residues. Trimming cost V 7 bases and J 10 bases, with 10 bases left between them. This chain's CDR3 is CASMSGGKLFF. The CDR3 coding sequence is TGTGCCAGCATGTCGGGGGGAAAACTGTTTTTT.

J is TRBJ2-7 and V is TRBV7-9, with D possibly being TRBD2 (6 bases). Germline assignment: CDR1 SEHNR and CDR2 FQNEAQ (reference sequence). The V end was cut by 10 bases, the J end by 5 bases, with 15 bases between. This CDR3 comprises 12 residues. The CDR3 loop reads CATARTGDEQYF. The CDR3 DNA follows: TGTGCCACCGCAAGGACGGGGGACGAGCAGTACTTC.

The chain carries TRBV27 and TRBJ2-1; 14 bases match TRBD2. CDR3 length: 15 residues. V was clipped by 5 bases and J by 10 bases; unmatched bases: 7. Germline CDR1 is MNHEY and CDR2 is SMNVEV (reference sequence). The CDR3 nucleotides are TGTGCCAGCAGTCTGGGGACTAGCGGGAGCTCGGAGCAGTTCTTC. Translation: CASSLGTSGSSEQFF.